This TCR beta chain stems from a study of CD8 T cells in ankylosing spondylitis. Regarding the study as a whole: Researchers reportedly found disease-linked clones significantly enriched in matched ankylosing spondylitis synovial fluid. A motif in TCR beta, a set of under ten highly homologous variants, appeared characteristic of ankylosing spondylitis blood. Existing reports had already noted some motif variants in reactive arthritis synovial fluid and blood.

This clonotype was detected ten times or more. What it binds is unknown. Molecular-barcoded quantitative 5'-RACE produced these TCR beta libraries. TCRdb re-called the 5' RACE reads with MiXCR, one entry per CDR3 protein. The sample has approximately 300,000 distinct CDR3 sequences, roughly 8% seen once. The V gene's germline CDR1 is LNHNV and CDR2 YYDKDF (reference sequence). The CDR3 consists of 12 residues. The V gene lost 8 bases and the J gene lost 4 bases, with 8 bases spanning the gap. This sequence originates from a male donor with ankylosing spondylitis. Sample: blood, either unsorted or a sorted T cell fraction (not recorded which). The chain couples TRBV15 to TRBJ2-2; D assignment may be TRBD1 or TRBD2 (5 bases each). CDR3 region: CATEGTTGELFF. CDR3 DNA sequence: TGTGCCACCGAAGGGACCACCGGGGAGCTGTTTTTT.